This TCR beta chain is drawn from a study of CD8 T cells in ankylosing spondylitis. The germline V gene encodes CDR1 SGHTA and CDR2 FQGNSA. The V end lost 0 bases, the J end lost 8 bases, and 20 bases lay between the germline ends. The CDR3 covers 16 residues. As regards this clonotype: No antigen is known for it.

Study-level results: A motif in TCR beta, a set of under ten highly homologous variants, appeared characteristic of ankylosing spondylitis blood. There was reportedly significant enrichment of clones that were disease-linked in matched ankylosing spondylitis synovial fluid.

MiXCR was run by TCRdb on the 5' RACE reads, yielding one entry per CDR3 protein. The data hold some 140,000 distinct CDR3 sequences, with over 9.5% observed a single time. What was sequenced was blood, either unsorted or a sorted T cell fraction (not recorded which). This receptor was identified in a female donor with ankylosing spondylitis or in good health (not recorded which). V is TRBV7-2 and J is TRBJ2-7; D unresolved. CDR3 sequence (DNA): TGTGCCAGCAGCTTAGCGAGCTCACCTCTGCCTACGAAGCAGTACTTC. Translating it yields CASSLASSPLPTKQYF.